The 30 T cell receptor beta chains below were found in one sample sequenced in a study of post-analysis software for immune sequencing data. Study-level findings and limits: Comparison of patients with controls showed about 5 TRBV segments more frequent in patients, TRBV5-6, TRBV5-1 and TRBV20-1 among them.

For these receptors, no antigen is known. TCR beta cDNA libraries included unique molecular identifiers. Using its own MiXCR run on the PCR reads, TCRdb lists one record per CDR3 protein. The sample shows approximately 360,000 distinct CDR3 sequences, less than 40% of them seen only once. Sequencing was done on a sample of blood. Receptor source: a girl between 5 and 17 years old with multiple sclerosis.

The rearrangement uses TRBV20-1 and TRBJ2-7; no firm D call. Trimming cost V 1 base and J 2 bases, with 15 bases left between them. The CDR3 has 15 residues. CDR1 DFQATT and CDR2 SNEGSKA come from the germline V gene (reference sequence). CDR3 sequence: CSARVTGRMAYEQYF. In DNA, the CDR3 is TGCAGTGCTAGAGTGACGGGTCGTATGGCCTACGAGCAGTACTTC.

This clonotype has only a few counts. The chain recombines TRBV10-3 with TRBJ2-1; D not certain. CDR1 is ENHRY, CDR2 SYGVKD, per germline. Trimming stripped 2 bases from V and 1 base from J, with 3 bases between. The CDR3 totals 13 residues. The CDR3 DNA is TGTGCCATCAGTGAGGGGTCCTACAATGAGCAGTTCTTC. It codes for CAISEGSYNEQFF.

The chain is built from TRBV4-3 and TRBJ2-3; a possible D gene is TRBD2 (5 bases). CDR1 LGHNA and CDR2 YSLEER come from the germline V gene. The CDR3 is 16 residues long. Trimming cost V 3 bases and J 0 bases, with 13 bases left between them. CDR3 sequence (DNA): TGCGCCAGCAGCCAGAGGGCACAGACTAGCACAGATACGCAGTATTTT. Translating gives CASSQRAQTSTDTQYF.

The table lists this clonotype with many counts. The rearrangement uses TRBV12-3 or TRBV12-4 and TRBJ2-5; TRBD2 might be the D (6 bases). V lost 3 bases and J lost 5, with 10 bases in between. The CDR3 sequence is 13 residues long. The CDR3 protein is CASSFGGTETQYF. In DNA, the CDR3 is TGTGCCAGCAGTTTTGGGGGGACGGAGACCCAGTACTTC.

This chain connects TRBV5-1 to TRBJ2-1, with D unclear. CDR1 and CDR2 from the germline V gene are SGHRS and YFSETQ. Trimming pared 2 bases from V and 0 bases from J, leaving 12 bases between. The CDR3 is 16 amino acids. The CDR3 DNA is TGCGCCAGCAGCTTCGTGGGTCCCAGCTCCTACAATGAGCAGTTCTTC. Its protein product is CASSFVGPSSYNEQFF.

The gene calls are TRBV4-1 and TRBJ1-2; D unclear. Between the trimmed V and J ends, which lost 0 bases and 5 bases, there was a span of 7 bases. CDR1 MGHRA and CDR2 YSYEKL come from the germline V gene. The CDR3 is 13 residues long. CDR3: CASSQEGFYGYTF. The CDR3, as DNA: TGCGCCAGCAGCCAAGAGGGGTTTTATGGCTACACCTTC.

This sequence joins TRBV5-1 and TRBJ1-3; D might be TRBD1 (5 bases). This CDR3 contains 16 residues. The V and J ends lost 4 bases and 0 bases respectively, with 14 bases between them. From germline, CDR1 is SGHRS and CDR2 YFSETQ. The CDR3 DNA reads TGCGCCAGCAGCCCGAGTCCGGGGGGCTCTGGAAACACCATATATTTT. Its translation: CASSPSPGGSGNTIYF.

This clonotype was counted ten times or more. The genes are TRBV29-1 and TRBJ2-3; possible D gene TRBD1, 5 bases. CDR3 size: 15 residues. CDR1 SQVTM and CDR2 ANQGSEA come from the germline V gene. Trimming took 2 bases from V and 1 from J, leaving 13 bases between them. The CDR3 bases are TGCAGCGTTGAACCCTCAGGGCTACGCACAGATACGCAGTATTTT. Amino acid sequence: CSVEPSGLRTDTQYF.

The table lists this clonotype with a few counts. V gene TRBV6-2 or TRBV6-3 combines with J gene TRBJ2-6; the D gene is possibly TRBD1 (7 bases). The CDR3 sequence is 15 residues long. V gave up 6 bases and J gave up 2 bases, with 11 bases separating them. Germline V CDR1 and CDR2: MNHEY, SVGEGT. CDR3 region: CASRVRGAGANVLTF. Written as DNA, the CDR3 is TGTGCCAGCAGAGTCAGGGGGGCTGGGGCCAACGTCCTGACTTTC.

This clonotype was counted between two and nine times. The chain uses TRBV7-2 and TRBJ2-3, with 10 nucleotides matching TRBD2. V was pared by 4 bases and J by 3 bases, with 10 bases of the junction left unmatched. The CDR3 is 17 amino acids. Germline V gene lookup returns CDR1 SGHTA and CDR2 FQGNSA. CDR3 sequence: CASSSRLGSGGTDTQYF. DNA of the CDR3: TGTGCCAGCAGCTCCAGACTAGGTAGCGGGGGGACAGATACGCAGTATTTT.

V and J are TRBV3-1 and TRBJ1-2; D might be TRBD1 (6 bases). Per the germline V gene, CDR1 is LGHDT and CDR2 is YNNKEL (reference sequence). This CDR3 contains 14 residues. Trimming pared 1 base from V and 4 bases from J, leaving 10 bases between. CDR3 residues: CASSQGQETYGYTF. CDR3 DNA sequence: TGTGCCAGCAGCCAAGGACAGGAAACCTATGGCTACACCTTC.

This clonotype was observed once. This rearrangement joins TRBV9 to TRBJ2-3, with 7 bases aligning to TRBD1. From germline, CDR1 is SGDLS and CDR2 YYNGEE. Unmatched junction bases numbered 8, after V lost 4 bases and J lost 3 bases. This CDR3 region has 15 residues. The CDR3: CASSPTTGLTDTQYF. The CDR3 DNA sequence: TGTGCCAGCAGCCCCACGACAGGGCTGACAGATACGCAGTATTTT.

This clonotype has ten or more counts. This chain links TRBV12-3 or TRBV12-4 with TRBJ2-5; TRBD1 matches 8 bases. The closer fit of TRBJ2-3 to the DNA end suggests the J call may be wrong. The CDR3 totals 13 residues. CDR3 DNA: TGTGCCAGCAGCTTTCAGGGGGCGGAGACGCAGTATTTT. It encodes CASSFQGAETQYF.

This sequence joins TRBV12-3 or TRBV12-4 and TRBJ1-5, with 8 bases fitting TRBD1. CDR3 size: 14 residues. The V gene end was trimmed by 5 bases and the J gene end by 6 bases; junction bases not matched to a gene: 6. The CDR3 reads CASSLQGVVQPQHF. CDR3 coding DNA: TGTGCCAGCAGTCTACAGGGGGTGGTTCAGCCCCAGCATTTT.

This clonotype was detected ten times or more. V gene TRBV4-1 combines with J gene TRBJ2-1, with TRBD1 as a possible D gene (6 bases). Germline CDR1 is MGHRA and CDR2 is YSYEKL. The germline V and J ends were trimmed by 3 bases and 0 bases, with 9 bases remaining between them. The length of the CDR3 is 15 residues. CDR3 protein: CASSHQGPSYNEQFF. CDR3 bases: TGCGCCAGCAGCCATCAGGGGCCCTCCTACAATGAGCAGTTCTTC.

DNA of the CDR3: TGTGCCAGCAGCTTCCCGGGACTAGCGGGGGAGCACACAGATACGCAGTATTTT. It codes for CASSFPGLAGEHTDTQYF. The rearrangement uses TRBV11-2 and TRBJ2-3, with TRBD2 matching 14 bases. J was trimmed by 2 bases and V by 3 bases; bases with no gene match: 7. This CDR3 has 18 residues. Germline CDR1 and CDR2: SGHAT and FQNNGV.

This sequence joins TRBV29-1 and TRBJ2-5; no clear D. The CDR3 is 11 amino acids. V lost 7 bases, J lost 5 bases, and 11 bases lay in between. The germline gives CDR1 SQVTM, CDR2 ANQGSEA. The DNA of the CDR3 is TGCAGCGGTCGTTTTTGGGAGACCCAGTACTTC. Encoded protein: CSGRFWETQYF.

This clonotype was recorded a few times. CDR3 region: CASRDRSTYEQYF. Written as DNA, the CDR3 is TGTGCCAGCAGGGACAGGAGTACCTACGAGCAGTACTTC. The chain joins TRBV12-3 or TRBV12-4 to TRBJ2-7; 7 positions match TRBD1. The CDR3 length is 13 residues. J lost 2 bases, V lost 6 bases, and 4 bases had no gene match.

This clonotype was seen only a few times. J is TRBJ1-4 and V is TRBV5-1; D ambiguous. V lost 4 bases to trimming and J lost 8 bases, with 9 bases between them. This CDR3 is built from 12 residues. Germline-derived CDR1 and CDR2 are SGHRS and YFSETQ. The DNA for the CDR3 is TGCGCCAGCAGCCCGCGAGGGGAAAAACTGTTTTTT. Its translation: CASSPRGEKLFF.

This clonotype showed up many times. This rearrangement joins TRBV4-2 to TRBJ1-2; 8 nucleotides line up with TRBD1. Germline V CDR1 and CDR2: LGHNA, YNFKEQ. CDR3 length equals 12 residues. V lost 4 bases to trimming and J lost 8 bases; unmatched junction nucleotides: 3. The CDR3 coding sequence is TGTGCCAGCAGCCCCCACAGGGGGGGCTACACCTTC. Its translation: CASSPHRGGYTF.

This clonotype was counted only a few times. V gene TRBV4-2 combines with J gene TRBJ1-1, with D possibly matching TRBD1 (5 bases). The germline CDR1 and CDR2 sequences are LGHNA and YNFKEQ. With 4 bases removed from V and 0 bases from J, the gap between germline ends came to 12 bases. CDR3 length equals 15 residues. DNA for the CDR3: TGTGCCAGCAGCCGGGGGGGTTACGTGAACACTGAAGCTTTCTTT. Its protein is CASSRGGYVNTEAFF.

The gene calls are TRBV7-9 and TRBJ2-7; unclear D gene. Germline values: CDR1 SEHNR, CDR2 FQNEAQ (reference sequence). CDR3 length equals 15 residues. The V end was cut by 5 bases, the J end by 4 bases, with 18 bases between. The CDR3 DNA is TGTGCCAGCAGCCCCGAGCCAGGAATCATATACGAGCAGTACTTC. Translation: CASSPEPGIIYEQYF.

This clonotype turned up a few times. The chain has TRBV2 and TRBJ2-7; the match to TRBD2 covers 9 bases. The J call is doubtful: the DNA matches TRBJ2-4 better. Germline CDR1 and CDR2: SNHLY and FYNNEI. The CDR3 is 14 residues long. The CDR3: CASTVDSGGNIQYF. CDR3 DNA sequence: TGTGCCAGCACCGTGGATAGCGGGGGAAACATTCAGTACTTC.

As to this clonotype: A much larger clone lies a single base off, so this may be a read error. The chain employs TRBV7-8 and TRBJ1-2; 7 nucleotides line up with TRBD1. This CDR3 has 14 residues. Germline lookup yields CDR1 SGHVS and CDR2 FQNEAQ. With V trimmed by 5 bases and J by 4 bases, 7 bases remained unmatched. The CDR3 DNA follows: TGTGCCAGCAGCCTATTCAGGGGGGTCTATGGCTACACCTTC. It yields the protein CASSLFRGVYGYTF.

This clonotype was counted a few times. This rearrangement joins TRBV5-1 to TRBJ2-7; D is unresolved. Trimming shortened V by 1 base and J by 3 bases, and 8 bases separated the two germline ends. This CDR3 contains 13 residues. Per germline, CDR1 SGHRS and CDR2 YFSETQ. CDR3 in DNA: TGCGCCAGCAGCTTGCCGCCATTCTACGAGCAGTACTTC. Its translation: CASSLPPFYEQYF.

About this clonotype: This may come from a read error, since a much larger clone is one base off. The chain links TRBV15 to TRBJ2-5, with D possibly TRBD1 on 7 matching bases. The CDR3 runs 16 residues. In germline, CDR1 is LNHNV, CDR2 YYDKDF (reference sequence). CDR3: CATSRMTGRYQEAQYF. The DNA for the CDR3 is TGTGCCACCAGCAGAATGACAGGGAGGTACCAAGAGGCCCAGTACTTC. Full variable domain (outside the CDR3, taken from reference TRBV15 and TRBJ2-5): DAMVIQNPRYQVTQFGKPVTLSCSQTLNHNVMYWYQQKSSQAPKLLFHYYDKDFNNEADTPDNFQSRRPNTSFCFLDIRSPGLGDTAMYLCATSRMTGRYQEAQYFGPGTRLLVL.

This clonotype turned up a few times. This chain links TRBV3-1 with TRBJ1-2; 12 nucleotides match TRBD1. CDR1 is LGHDT, CDR2 YNNKEL, per germline (reference sequence). The CDR3 is 16 amino acids. The V and J ends lost 4 bases and 7 bases, in that order; junction bases with no gene match: 10. The CDR3 DNA sequence: TGTGCCAGCAGCCCGGGACAGGGGGCGGCTCGTACTGGCTACACCTTC. Its protein product is CASSPGQGAARTGYTF.

This chain connects TRBV14 to TRBJ1-1; D not certain. Trimming took 0 bases from V and 3 from J, leaving 5 bases between them. Germline V gene data show CDR1 as SGHDN and CDR2 as FVKESK. This CDR3 has 13 residues. CDR3 residues: CASSQDKYTEAFF. Written as DNA, the CDR3 is TGTGCCAGCAGCCAAGACAAATACACTGAAGCTTTCTTT.

This clonotype was detected many times. This sequence joins TRBV7-2 and TRBJ2-7; D unclear. The germline V and J ends were trimmed by 1 base and 0 bases, with 4 bases remaining between them. CDR3 length equals 13 residues. In germline, CDR1 is SGHTA, CDR2 FQGNSA. DNA of the CDR3: TGTGCCAGCAGCTTAGGCTTCTCCTACGAGCAGTACTTC. Amino acids: CASSLGFSYEQYF. The variable domain in full, with the rest retrieved from reference TRBV7-2 and TRBJ2-7, is GAGVSQSPSNKVTEKGKDVELRCDPISGHTALYWYRQSLGQGLEFLIYFQGNSAPDKSGLPSDRFSAERTGGSVSTLTIQRTQQEDSAVYLCASSLGFSYEQYFGPGTRLTVT.

This clonotype was seen a handful of times. The J gene is TRBJ2-3, the V gene TRBV5-1; 8 bases line up with TRBD2. The CDR3 contains 14 residues. V gave up 6 bases and J gave up 3 bases; unmatched junction bases: 6. Germline assignment: CDR1 SGHRS and CDR2 YFSETQ. The CDR3 sequence: CASTGTSGTDTQYF. CDR3 bases: TGCGCCAGCACCGGGACTAGTGGGACAGATACGCAGTATTTT.